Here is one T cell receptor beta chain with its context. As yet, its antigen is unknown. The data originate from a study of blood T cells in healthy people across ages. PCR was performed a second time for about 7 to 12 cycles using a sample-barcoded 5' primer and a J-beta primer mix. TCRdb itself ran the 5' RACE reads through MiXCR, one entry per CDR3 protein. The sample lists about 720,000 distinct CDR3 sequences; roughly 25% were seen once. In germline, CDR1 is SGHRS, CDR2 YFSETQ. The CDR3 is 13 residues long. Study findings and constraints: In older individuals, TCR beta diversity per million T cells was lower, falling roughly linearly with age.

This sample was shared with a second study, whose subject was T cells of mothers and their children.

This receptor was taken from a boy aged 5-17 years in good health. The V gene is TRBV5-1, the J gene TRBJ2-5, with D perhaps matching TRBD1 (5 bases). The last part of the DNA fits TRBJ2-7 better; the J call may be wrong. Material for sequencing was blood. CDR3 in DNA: TGCGCCAGCAGTAGACAGTCAAACTACGAGCAGTACTTC. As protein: CASSRQSNYEQYF.